These 20 T cell receptor beta chains came from one sample sequenced in a study of shared clonotypes between healthy human individuals. The data were produced by immunoSEQ multiplex PCR, yet TCRdb's version contains in-frame clones alone and is incomplete. The sample contains a few million clones, around 90% of which appear only once. The sequenced sample consisted of naive CD4+ T cells sorted from blood. Subset in this sample: CD45RA+ positively selected. Every receptor here comes from a man in his late teens or twenties in good health.

The chain couples TRBV18 to TRBJ1-4; perhaps TRBD1 as D (5 bases). Germline V gene sequence: CDR1 KGHSH, CDR2 LQKENI. Trimming left V 2 bases short and J 4 bases short, with 11 bases between. The CDR3 sequence is 15 residues long. CDR3 residues: CASSPTRGVNEKLFF. The CDR3 nucleotides are TGTGCCAGCTCACCAACCCGGGGGGTTAATGAAAAACTGTTTTTT.

CDR3: CASSLLGALWDEAFF. CDR3 coding DNA: TGCGCCAGCAGCTTGCTGGGGGCCCTATGGGATGAAGCTTTCTTT. The rearrangement joins TRBV5-1 to TRBJ1-1, with a possible D match to TRBD1 (6 bases). CDR3 length equals 15 residues. Trimming left V 1 base short and J 7 bases short, with 17 bases between. The germline CDR1 and CDR2 sequences are SGHRS and YFSETQ. Filled out from reference TRBV5-1 and TRBJ1-1, the complete variable domain reads KAGVTQTPRYLIKTRGQQVTLSCSPISGHRSVSWYQQTPGQGLQFLFEYFSETQRNKGNFPGRFSGRQFSNSRSEMNVSTLELGDSALYLCASSLLGALWDEAFFGQGTRLTVV.

With regard to this clone: The same CDR3 can be traced to other DNA sequences in this sample. This rearrangement joins TRBV6-1 to TRBJ1-1; 7 bases are shared with TRBD1. After removal of 8 bases from V and 0 bases from J, the junction contained 6 bases not matched to a gene. Looked up from germline, CDR1 is MNHNS and CDR2 is SASEGT. This CDR3 spans 14 amino acids. The CDR3 DNA reads TGTGCCAGCTCACAGGGGAGGATGAACACTGAAGCTTTCTTT. Its translation is CASSQGRMNTEAFF.

For this clone: Other DNA sequences within the sample encode an identical CDR3. The chain is built from TRBV6-5 and TRBJ1-1; D remains ambiguous. Germline V lookup: CDR1 MNHEY, CDR2 SVGAGI. This CDR3 spans 13 amino acids. With 0 bases removed from V and 2 bases from J, the gap between germline ends came to 4 bases. This CDR3 reads CASSYSQNTEAFF. DNA for the CDR3: TGTGCCAGCAGTTACTCCCAAAACACTGAAGCTTTCTTT.

The V and J genes are TRBV5-1 and TRBJ1-2, with TRBD1 matching 7 bases. The trim removed 5 bases at V and 7 bases at J, leaving 17 bases unmatched. CDR1 and CDR2 from the germline V gene are SGHRS and YFSETQ. The CDR3 covers 16 residues. The CDR3 nucleotides are TGCGCCAGCAGAAGGGGAGGGGGCGATCGGGATAGTGGCTACACCTTC. Translating gives CASRRGGGDRDSGYTF.

Notes on this clone: The same CDR3 arises from other DNA sequences in this sample as well. The chain carries TRBV7-2 and TRBJ2-5; the match to TRBD2 covers 10 bases. This CDR3 spans 15 amino acids. V gave up 4 bases and J gave up 2 bases; unmatched junction bases: 4. The germline V gene encodes CDR1 SGHTA and CDR2 FQGNSA. CDR3 bases: TGTGCCAGCAGCTCCGGACTAGCGGAACAAGAGACCCAGTACTTC. Its translation: CASSSGLAEQETQYF.

The V and J genes are TRBV4-3 and TRBJ2-7; 7 bases map to TRBD1. Unmatched junction bases numbered 3, after V lost 2 bases and J lost 5 bases. Germline V gene lookup returns CDR1 LGHNA and CDR2 YSLEER. CDR3 length: 13 residues. The CDR3 nucleotides read TGCGCCAGCAGCCAACCCGACAGGGACGAGCAGTACTTC. This gives the protein CASSQPDRDEQYF.

V and J are TRBV18 and TRBJ1-6; TRBD1 is a possible D gene (5 bases). The CDR3 sequence is 13 residues long. Germline loops: CDR1 KGHSH, CDR2 LQKENI. Trimming shortened V by 6 bases and J by 13 bases, and 16 bases separated the two germline ends. CDR3 region: CASSGEAGLPLHF. DNA of the CDR3: TGTGCCAGCTCGGGGGAGGCAGGGCTTCCCCTCCACTTT. The variable domain in full, with the rest retrieved from reference TRBV18 and TRBJ1-6, is NAGVMQNPRHLVRRRGQEARLRCSPMKGHSHVYWYRQLPEEGLKFMVYLQKENIIDESGMPKERFSAEFPKEGPSILRIQQVVRGDSAAYFCASSGEAGLPLHFGNGTRLTVT.

This chain joins TRBV11-2 and TRBJ1-6; no clear D gene. Trimming stripped 5 bases from V and 3 bases from J, with 11 bases between. This CDR3 is built from 15 residues. Germline CDR1 reads SGHAT; CDR2 reads FQNNGV. For the CDR3, the DNA is TGTGCCAGCAGCGAGACGGGTTTCTATAATTCACCCCTCCACTTT. Protein: CASSETGFYNSPLHF.

V gene TRBV9 combines with J gene TRBJ1-4; maybe TRBD1 (6 bases). Trimming cost V 0 bases and J 8 bases, with 11 bases left between them. The CDR3 sequence is 14 residues long. Germline values: CDR1 SGDLS, CDR2 YYNGEE. The CDR3 sequence is CASSVGGLEEKLFF. DNA for the CDR3: TGTGCCAGCAGCGTAGGGGGGCTGGAGGAAAAACTGTTTTTT. Full variable domain (rest looked up from reference TRBV9 and TRBJ1-4): DSGVTQTPKHLITATGQRVTLRCSPRSGDLSVYWYQQSLDQGLQFLIQYYNGEERAKGNILERFSAQQFPDLHSELNLSSLELGDSALYFCASSVGGLEEKLFFGSGTQLSVL.

J is TRBJ2-1 and V is TRBV5-1; TRBD2 matches 8 bases. Trimming removed 0 bases from V and 9 bases from J; junction bases left unmatched: 29. CDR3 size: 22 residues. From germline, CDR1 is SGHRS and CDR2 YFSETQ. CDR3 residues: CASSLAGRGLVRDTLTTVEQFF. CDR3 nucleotides: TGCGCCAGCAGCTTGGCGGGCAGGGGACTAGTCCGGGACACCCTCACCACCGTTGAGCAGTTCTTC.

The chain joins TRBV30 to TRBJ1-5; TRBD1 matches 9 bases. CDR3 size: 16 residues. Germline trimming cut 1 base from V and 6 bases from J; bases unmatched to any gene: 10. Germline CDR1 is GTSNPN and CDR2 is SVGIG (reference sequence). In nucleotides, the CDR3 is TGTGCCTGGAGTGCCACAGGGGGCTGGAGTCGTCAGCCCCAGCATTTT. This gives the protein CAWSATGGWSRQPQHF.

The chain joins TRBV6-5 to TRBJ2-7; possible D gene TRBD1, 7 bases. CDR3 length: 13 amino acids. V lost 6 bases, J lost 3 bases, and 12 bases lay in between. Germline V gene lookup returns CDR1 MNHEY and CDR2 SVGAGI. The CDR3: CASRGGTDYEQYF. In nucleotides, the CDR3 is TGTGCCAGCAGGGGCGGGACAGACTACGAGCAGTACTTC.

The V gene is TRBV20-1, the J gene TRBJ1-2; D perhaps matches TRBD1 (5 bases). The CDR3 sequence is 11 residues long. In germline, CDR1 is DFQATT, CDR2 SNEGSKA (reference sequence). The V gene lost 4 bases and the J gene lost 8 bases, with 11 bases spanning the gap. The CDR3 DNA reads TGCAGTGCTACGGGACCCGACGGCTACACCTTC. As protein: CSATGPDGYTF.

The chain links TRBV7-2 to TRBJ2-7; D gene uncertain. V gave up 4 bases and J gave up 2 bases, with 12 bases separating them. The germline gives CDR1 SGHTA, CDR2 FQGNSA. The CDR3 has 14 residues. CDR3 bases: TGTGCCAGCAGCTCCCAGCGCCAGCCCTACGAGCAGTACTTC. Residues: CASSSQRQPYEQYF.

The chain has TRBV15 and TRBJ2-6, with unresolved D. The germline CDR1 and CDR2 sequences are LNHNV and YYDKDF (reference sequence). With 1 base removed from V and 0 bases from J, the gap between germline ends came to 10 bases. The CDR3 totals 17 residues. The CDR3 here is CATSRASLSSGANVLTF. The CDR3 DNA reads TGTGCCACCAGCAGAGCGAGCTTAAGCTCTGGGGCCAACGTCCTGACTTTC. The whole variable domain, remainder taken from reference TRBV15 and TRBJ2-6, is DAMVIQNPRYQVTQFGKPVTLSCSQTLNHNVMYWYQQKSSQAPKLLFHYYDKDFNNEADTPDNFQSRRPNTSFCFLDIRSPGLGDTAMYLCATSRASLSSGANVLTFGAGSRLTVL.

The chain has TRBV4-1 and TRBJ1-5, with 7 bases matching TRBD1. The CDR3 extends over 14 amino acids. Unmatched junction bases numbered 2, after V lost 0 bases and J lost 6 bases. Germline CDR1 MGHRA, CDR2 YSYEKL. For the CDR3, the DNA is TGCGCCAGCAGCCAAGAATCAGGGGGTCAGCCCCAGCATTTT. Translated, it gives CASSQESGGQPQHF.

The chain couples TRBV11-2 to TRBJ1-1; D is unclear. The CDR3 sequence is 13 residues long. Trimming pared 3 bases from V and 6 bases from J, leaving 11 bases between. Germline V gene sequence: CDR1 SGHAT, CDR2 FQNNGV. Here the CDR3 DNA reads TGTGCCAGCAGCTTTTTACGGGTTCCTGAAGCTTTCTTT. The encoded protein is CASSFLRVPEAFF.

The J gene is TRBJ1-1, the V gene TRBV6-1; TRBD1 matches at 7 bases. CDR3 length equals 13 residues. CDR1 is MNHNS, CDR2 SASEGT, per germline. Trimming at V came to 3 bases and at J to 7 bases, leaving 5 bases not matched to a gene. CDR3 in DNA: TGTGCCAGCAGTGACAGGGGGGGCGGTGAAGCTTTCTTT. This translates into CASSDRGGGEAFF.

Turning to this clone: Other DNA sequences within the sample encode an identical CDR3. The chain uses TRBV11-3 and TRBJ2-6; possible D gene TRBD1, 7 bases. V shed 5 bases and J shed 1 base, with 9 bases lying between them. Germline V gene sequence: CDR1 SGHNT, CDR2 YENEEA. The CDR3 contains 15 residues. CDR3 protein: CASSPGGSGANVLTF. The CDR3 region has the DNA TGTGCCAGCAGCCCAGGGGGGTCTGGGGCCAACGTCCTGACTTTC.